A single TCR beta chain is shown here with its context. Its target is unknown. Unique molecular identifiers were attached to individual cDNA molecules. One entry per CDR3 protein, called by TCRdb with MiXCR from the 5' RACE reads. The sample comprises around 50,000 distinct CDR3 sequences, around a tenth of which are singletons, and roughly 8.3% rests with the top ten. Unmatched junction bases numbered 9, after V lost 4 bases and J lost 1 base. Germline CDR1 and CDR2: MGHRA and YSYEKL. There are 17 residues in the CDR3. The record originates from a study of early T cells in non-severe SARS-CoV-2 infection. Study information: Chains stayed unpaired after sequencing of bulk RNA from unsorted whole blood. Study findings and constraints: Comparison of clonotypes with VDJdb favored anti-spike CD8 responses while missing private and CD4 specificities.

The sequence was obtained from an adult who was a healthcare worker with PCR-confirmed SARS-CoV-2 infection or an uninfected control (not recorded which). The sequenced sample was whole blood. V is TRBV4-1 and J is TRBJ1-2, with 10 bases fitting TRBD1. CDR3 amino acids: CASSPEYRTGGNYGYTF. The CDR3 DNA reads TGCGCCAGCAGCCCAGAGTACAGGACAGGGGGTAACTATGGCTACACCTTC.